This TCR beta chain was sequenced in a study of OX40 agonist ivuxolimab in advanced cancers. As for the study in general: Ivuxolimab, an antibody acting as an agonist of OX40 (CD134), was used to treat patients. A history of anti-PD-1, anti-PD-L1 or anti-CTLA-4 therapy was acceptable, and 40% to 45% had some. Three dose-escalation patients had partial responses: one with hepatocellular carcinoma and two with cutaneous melanoma. Broader study findings: Expanded clones were, on average, more numerous in CD8+ T cells than in CD4+.

On this clone itself: The antigen is unknown.

Method: immunoSEQ multiplex PCR; TCRdb's copy keeps in-frame clones and lacks some. The sample includes tens of thousands of clones, about 94% of them seen just once. Germline CDR1 and CDR2: MNHEY and SMNVEV (reference sequence). This CDR3 has 16 amino acids. V was shortened by 3 bases and J by 4 bases, with 18 bases between the two germline ends. The sequenced sample was CD4+ or CD8+ T cells sorted from blood, obtained in a trial of the OX40 agonist ivuxolimab. The chain joins TRBV27 to TRBJ1-1, with D possibly TRBD1 on 6 matching bases. The origin of this receptor is an adult with an advanced solid tumor such as melanoma, head and neck, liver or kidney cancer. The CDR3: CASSLTFGGHGTEAFF. In nucleotides, the CDR3 is TGTGCCAGCAGTTTGACCTTTGGGGGGCACGGCACTGAAGCTTTCTTT.